This is a list of T cell receptor beta chains from one sample in a study of identical twins. Each CDR3 protein is one row after TCRdb ran MiXCR on the 5' RACE reads. This sample has 500,000 to 550,000 distinct CDR3 sequences, with 20% to 25% found just once. Separately, the same data were catalogued under a study of yellow fever vaccine responses in identical twins.

Sequencing was done on a sample of CD4+ T cells sorted from blood. The receptor set was obtained from a woman in her late teens or twenties in good health. CDR3s include the opening cysteine and the closing phenylalanine or tryptophan. D genes are given only for firm matches. Clone size appears in some rows only: once, few, many, or a class for an expanded clone.

j_call v_call clone_size d_call cdr3_nt cdr3_aa
TRBJ1-1 TRBV3-1 few TRBD1 TGTGCCAGCAGCCCAGGGGGAAATCTGAACACTGAAGCTTTCTTT CASSPGGNLNTEAFF
TRBJ2-5 TRBV5-1 - TRBD2 TGCGCCAGCAGCATGGAAGGACTAGCGGGAGTTGAGACCCAGTACTTC CASSMEGLAGVETQYF
TRBJ1-5 TRBV20-1 - TRBD1 TGCAGTGCTAGGCGGACAGGAAATCAGCCCCAGCATTTT CSARRTGNQPQHF
TRBJ2-2 TRBV4-1 few - TGCGCCAGCAGCCATAGGACAGTAAACACCGGGGAGCTGTTTTTT CASSHRTVNTGELFF
TRBJ2-1 TRBV18 many - TGTGCCAGCTCACCAGGGGTCTACAATGAGCAGTTCTTC CASSPGVYNEQFF
TRBJ2-7 TRBV20-1 - TRBD1 TGCAGTGCTAGAGATGCACGGGACAGGGATTTCGAGCAGTACTTC CSARDARDRDFEQYF
TRBJ2-3 TRBV19 - - TGTGCCAGCAGACCTACCGACACAGATACGCAGTATTTT CASRPTDTDTQYF
TRBJ2-1 TRBV12-3/TRBV12-4 - - TGTGCCAGCAGTTTTGGGGAACGGAGAGTCGCTAGCAATGAGCAGTTCTTC CASSFGERRVASNEQFF
TRBJ2-5 TRBV7-9 - TRBD2 TGTGCCACCCGACCGGGACTAGCGACCCAAGAGACCCAGTACTTC CATRPGLATQETQYF
TRBJ2-2 TRBV6-2/TRBV6-3 few - TGTGCCAGCAGTCTTAGCGCTCCGAACACGAACACCGGGGAGCTGTTTTTT CASSLSAPNTNTGELFF
TRBJ1-1 TRBV20-1 few - TGCATGTCCCATGAGAACACTGAAGCTTTCTTT CMSHENTEAFF